Reported below is one TCR beta chain. Its cognate antigen is unknown. This sample stems from a study of T cell responses to AZD1222 COVID-19 vaccine. Method: immunoSEQ multiplex PCR; TCRdb's copy keeps in-frame clones and lacks some. The top ten hold 3.1% of the sample, which has 95,000 to 150,000 clones, around 87% seen once. Findings of the study overall: Seropositive status at baseline applied to only a handful of AZD1222 recipients. Repertoire collection took place solely once the T cell response had peaked. Along spike, vaccine-associated CD4 TCRs were found throughout, with dominance at 160-218 and 743-854.

Trimming shortened V by 6 bases and J by 3 bases, and 8 bases separated the two germline ends. The CDR3 sequence is 12 residues long. The germline V gene has CDR1 LGHDT and CDR2 YNNKEL (reference sequence). This material consisted of peripheral blood, taken on day 0 of AZD1222 vaccination. This chain joins TRBV3-1 (or the pseudogene TRBV3-2) and TRBJ1-2, with D possibly being TRBD1 (6 bases). The clonotype comes from an adult in good health. The CDR3 sequence is CASRGGDYGYTF. The CDR3 bases are TGTGCCAGCAGAGGGGGGGACTATGGCTACACCTTC.